These 4 T cell receptor beta chains originate from one sample sequenced in a study of blood T cell repertoires in COVID-19. Generated by immunoSEQ multiplex PCR, the TCRdb table keeps only in-frame clones and is missing some. The sample lists about 300,000 clones; 75% to 90% were seen once. What was sequenced was peripheral blood. The receptor source for this set is a woman between 50 and 59 years old with COVID-19, enrolled during active disease.

The V gene is TRBV7-2, the J gene TRBJ2-7; 7 bases fit TRBD1. Germline assignment: CDR1 SGHTA and CDR2 FQGNSA. Germline trimming cut 2 bases from V and 2 bases from J; bases unmatched to any gene: 9. CDR3 size: 16 residues. The CDR3 nucleotides read TGTGCCAGCAGCTTAAATCCCCCCGGGACAGCCTACGAGCAGTACTTC. As protein: CASSLNPPGTAYEQYF.

The rearrangement joins TRBV14 to TRBJ2-2; TRBD1 matches 9 bases. The CDR3 contains 16 residues. With 4 bases clipped from V and 0 bases from J, the junction kept 3 bases outside the gene matches. CDR1 and CDR2 (germline): SGHDN, FVKESK. CDR3 nucleotide sequence: TGTGCCAGCAGCCCTGACAGGGGGACGAACACCGGGGAGCTGTTTTTT. Translation gives CASSPDRGTNTGELFF.

The V gene is TRBV19, the J gene TRBJ2-1; maybe TRBD1 (6 bases). Trimming left V 9 bases short and J 8 bases short, with 14 bases between. The CDR3 contains 12 residues. In germline, CDR1 is LNHDA, CDR2 SQIVND (reference sequence). The CDR3 bases are TGTGCCAGCCAACAGGGTATGGATGAGCAGTTCTTC. This encodes CASQQGMDEQFF.

The V call is TRBV5-1, the J call TRBJ2-1; TRBD2 aligns across 9 bases. Trimming at V came to 4 bases and at J to 3 bases, leaving 2 bases not matched to a gene. Germline lookup yields CDR1 SGHRS and CDR2 YFSETQ. CDR3 size: 14 residues. The CDR3: CASSNSGSYNEQFF. DNA of the CDR3: TGCGCCAGCAGCAATAGCGGGAGCTACAATGAGCAGTTCTTC.